This TCR beta chain came from a study of PD-1 blockade in classical Hodgkin lymphoma. Regarding this clone: As yet, its antigen is unknown.

TCRdb's table, derived via immunoSEQ multiplex PCR, lists solely in-frame clones and lacks some. The sample holds about 33,000 clones, 72% seen once. General study results and limits: Exclusion applied to patients who initiated nivolumab less than 1 year following ASCT. By cycle point C4D1, TCR diversity had risen significantly in CD4+ cells (but not CD8+ cells).

Time point indicated: cycle 4 day 1 (C4D1), after 6 weeks of nivolumab. No patient escaped relapse after autologous stem cell transplantation, and brentuximab vedotin exposure varied. The CDR3 sequence is 14 residues long. The germline V and J ends were trimmed by 3 bases and 4 bases, with 12 bases remaining between them. Germline lookup yields CDR1 MDHEN and CDR2 SYDVKM. The sample consisted of peripheral blood mononuclear cells (PBMCs), taken before the fourth cycle of nivolumab. This rearrangement joins TRBV28 to TRBJ1-2; D gene ambiguous. The receptor's source is a human donor with classical Hodgkin lymphoma. Written as DNA, the CDR3 is TGTGCCAGCAGTTTGATAGGTCGGTTCTATGGCTACACCTTC. It specifies CASSLIGRFYGYTF.